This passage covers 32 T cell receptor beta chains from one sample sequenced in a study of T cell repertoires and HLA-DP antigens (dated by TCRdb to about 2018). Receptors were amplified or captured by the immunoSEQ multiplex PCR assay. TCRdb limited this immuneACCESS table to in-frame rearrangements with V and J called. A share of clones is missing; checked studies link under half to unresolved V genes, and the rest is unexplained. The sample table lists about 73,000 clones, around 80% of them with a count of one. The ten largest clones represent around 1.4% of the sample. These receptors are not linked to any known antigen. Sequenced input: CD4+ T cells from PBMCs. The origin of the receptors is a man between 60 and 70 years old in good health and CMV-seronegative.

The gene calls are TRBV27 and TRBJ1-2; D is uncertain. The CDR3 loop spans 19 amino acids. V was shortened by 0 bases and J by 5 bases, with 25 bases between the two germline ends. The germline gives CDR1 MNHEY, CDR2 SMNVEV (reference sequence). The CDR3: CASSLSVSQTNGPYYGYTF. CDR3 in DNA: TGTGCCAGCAGTTTATCGGTCAGCCAGACTAACGGGCCCTATTATGGCTACACCTTC.

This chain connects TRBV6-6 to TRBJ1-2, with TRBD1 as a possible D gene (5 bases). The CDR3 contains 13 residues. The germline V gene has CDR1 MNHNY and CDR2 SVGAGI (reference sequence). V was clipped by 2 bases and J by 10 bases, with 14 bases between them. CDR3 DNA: TGTGCCAGCAGTTACCGGCAGGGAATTGACTACACCTTC. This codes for CASSYRQGIDYTF.

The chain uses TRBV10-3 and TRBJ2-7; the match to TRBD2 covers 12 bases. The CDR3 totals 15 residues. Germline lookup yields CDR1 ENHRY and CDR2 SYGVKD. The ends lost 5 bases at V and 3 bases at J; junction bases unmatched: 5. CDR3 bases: TGTGCCATCAGTCCCGGACTAGCGGGGATCTACGAGCAGTACGTC. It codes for CAISPGLAGIYEQYV.

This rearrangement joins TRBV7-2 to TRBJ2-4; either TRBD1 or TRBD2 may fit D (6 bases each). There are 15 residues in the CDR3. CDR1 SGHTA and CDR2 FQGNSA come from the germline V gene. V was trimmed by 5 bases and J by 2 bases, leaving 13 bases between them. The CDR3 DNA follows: TGTGCCAGCAGCCCGCAGGGGAGGACCAAAAACATTCAGTACTTC. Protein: CASSPQGRTKNIQYF.

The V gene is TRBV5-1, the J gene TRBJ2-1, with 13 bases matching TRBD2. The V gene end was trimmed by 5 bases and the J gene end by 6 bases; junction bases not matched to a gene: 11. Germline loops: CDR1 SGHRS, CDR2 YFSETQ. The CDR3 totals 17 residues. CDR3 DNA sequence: TGCGCCAGCAGTCTGGAACTAGCGGGAGGGCCTATCAATGAGCAGTTCTTC. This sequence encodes CASSLELAGGPINEQFF.

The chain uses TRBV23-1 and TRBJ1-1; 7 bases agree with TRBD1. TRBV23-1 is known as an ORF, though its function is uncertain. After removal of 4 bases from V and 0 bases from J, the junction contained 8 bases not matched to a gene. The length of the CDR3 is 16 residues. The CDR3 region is CASSRYAGTVNTEAFF. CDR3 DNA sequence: TGCGCCAGCAGTCGCTATGCGGGGACAGTGAACACTGAAGCTTTCTTT.

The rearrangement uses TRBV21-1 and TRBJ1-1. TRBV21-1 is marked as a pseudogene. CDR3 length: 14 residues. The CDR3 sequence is CASSRGEEVAEAFF. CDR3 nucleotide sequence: TGTGCCAGCAGCAGAGGGGAAGAGGTTGCTGAAGCTTTCTTT.

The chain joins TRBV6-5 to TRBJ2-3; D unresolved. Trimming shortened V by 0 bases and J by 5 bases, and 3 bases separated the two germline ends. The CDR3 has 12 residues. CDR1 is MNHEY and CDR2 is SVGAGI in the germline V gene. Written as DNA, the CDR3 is TGTGCCAGCAGTTACTCCTTAGATACGCAGTATTTT. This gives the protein CASSYSLDTQYF.

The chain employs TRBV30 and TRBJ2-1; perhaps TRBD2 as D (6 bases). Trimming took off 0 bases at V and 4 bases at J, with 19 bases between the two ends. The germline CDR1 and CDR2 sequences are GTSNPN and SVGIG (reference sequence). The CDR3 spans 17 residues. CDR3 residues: CAWSVRPSGAPYNEQFF. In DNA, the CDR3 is TGTGCCTGGAGTGTACGGCCTTCGGGAGCCCCTTACAATGAGCAGTTCTTC.

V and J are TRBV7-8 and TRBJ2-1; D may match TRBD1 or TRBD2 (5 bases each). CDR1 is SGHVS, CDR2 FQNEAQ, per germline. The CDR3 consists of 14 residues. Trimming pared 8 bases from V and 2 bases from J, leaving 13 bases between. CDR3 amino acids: CASGGSFPYNEQFF. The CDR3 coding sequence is TGTGCCAGCGGGGGTAGTTTCCCCTACAATGAGCAGTTCTTC.

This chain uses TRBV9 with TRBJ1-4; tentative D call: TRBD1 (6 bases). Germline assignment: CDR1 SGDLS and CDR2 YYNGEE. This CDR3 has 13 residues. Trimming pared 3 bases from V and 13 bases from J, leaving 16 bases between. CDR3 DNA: TGTGCCAGCAGCGCCCTTAAGGGGGGAAGACTGTTTTTT. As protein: CASSALKGGRLFF.

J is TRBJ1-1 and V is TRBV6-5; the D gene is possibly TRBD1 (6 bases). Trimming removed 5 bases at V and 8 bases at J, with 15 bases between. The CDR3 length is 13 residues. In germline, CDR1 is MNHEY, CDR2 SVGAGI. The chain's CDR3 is CASSPTGLGEAFF. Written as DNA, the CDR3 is TGTGCCAGCAGTCCGACAGGCCTGGGCGAAGCTTTCTTT.

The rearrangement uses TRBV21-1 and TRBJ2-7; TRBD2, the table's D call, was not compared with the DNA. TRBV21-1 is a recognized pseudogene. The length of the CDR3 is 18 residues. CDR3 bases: TGTGCCAGCAGCAAGGGACCGACTAGCGGGAGGGTCACATACGAGCAGCACGTC. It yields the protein CASSKGPTSGRVTYEQHV.

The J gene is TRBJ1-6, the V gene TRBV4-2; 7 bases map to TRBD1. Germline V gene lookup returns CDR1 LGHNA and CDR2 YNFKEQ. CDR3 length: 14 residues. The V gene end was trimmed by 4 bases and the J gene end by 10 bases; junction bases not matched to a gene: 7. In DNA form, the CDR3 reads TGTGCCAGCAGCCCGGGACAGCGTCACTCACCCCTCCACTTT. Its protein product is CASSPGQRHSPLHF.

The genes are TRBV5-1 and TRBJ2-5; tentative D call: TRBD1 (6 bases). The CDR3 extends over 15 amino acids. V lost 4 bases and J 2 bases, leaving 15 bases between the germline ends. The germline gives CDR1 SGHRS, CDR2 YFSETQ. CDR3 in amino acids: CASSLTGDIQETQYF. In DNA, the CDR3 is TGCGCCAGCAGCCTCACCGGGGACATACAAGAGACCCAGTACTTC.

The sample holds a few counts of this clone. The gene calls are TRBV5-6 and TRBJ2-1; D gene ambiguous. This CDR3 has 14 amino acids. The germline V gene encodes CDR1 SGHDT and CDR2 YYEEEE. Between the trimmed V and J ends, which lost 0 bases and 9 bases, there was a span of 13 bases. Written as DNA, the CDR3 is TGTGCCAGCAGCTTGGGTAGCTCTCTCAGTGAGCAGTTCTTC. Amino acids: CASSLGSSLSEQFF. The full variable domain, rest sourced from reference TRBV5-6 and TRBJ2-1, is DAGVTQSPTHLIKTRGQQVTLRCSPKSGHDTVSWYQQALGQGPQFIFQYYEEEERQRGNFPDRFSGHQFPNYSSELNVNALLLGDSALYLCASSLGSSLSEQFFGPGTRLTVL.

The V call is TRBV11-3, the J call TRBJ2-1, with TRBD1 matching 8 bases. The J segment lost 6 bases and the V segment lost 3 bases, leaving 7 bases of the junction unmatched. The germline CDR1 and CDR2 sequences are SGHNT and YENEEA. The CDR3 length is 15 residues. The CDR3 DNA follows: TGTGCCAGCAGCTTGGGACAGGTGGGGATCAATGAGCAGTTCTTC. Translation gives CASSLGQVGINEQFF.

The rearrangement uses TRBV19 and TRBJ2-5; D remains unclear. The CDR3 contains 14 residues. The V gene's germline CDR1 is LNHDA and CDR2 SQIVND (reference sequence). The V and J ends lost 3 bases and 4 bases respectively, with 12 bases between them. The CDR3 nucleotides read TGTGCCAGTAGTATTGATCCGGGTCGAGAGACCCAGTACTTC. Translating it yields CASSIDPGRETQYF.

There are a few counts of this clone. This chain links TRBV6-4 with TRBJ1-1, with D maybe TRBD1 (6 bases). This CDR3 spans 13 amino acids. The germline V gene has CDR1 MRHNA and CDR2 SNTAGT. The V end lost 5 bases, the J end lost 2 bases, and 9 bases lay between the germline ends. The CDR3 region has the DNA TGTGCCAGCAGTAAGACAGGTAACACTGAAGCTTTCTTT. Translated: CASSKTGNTEAFF.

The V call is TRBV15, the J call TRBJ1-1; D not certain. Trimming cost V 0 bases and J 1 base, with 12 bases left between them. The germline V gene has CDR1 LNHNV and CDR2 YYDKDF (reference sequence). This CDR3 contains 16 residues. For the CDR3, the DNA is TGTGCCACCAGCAGAGATCCGGGGTCCACGAACACTGAAGCTTTCTTT. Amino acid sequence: CATSRDPGSTNTEAFF. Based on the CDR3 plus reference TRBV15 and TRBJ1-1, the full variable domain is DAMVIQNPRYQVTQFGKPVTLSCSQTLNHNVMYWYQQKSSQAPKLLFHYYDKDFNNEADTPDNFQSRRPNTSFCFLDIRSPGLGDTAMYLCATSRDPGSTNTEAFFGQGTRLTVV.

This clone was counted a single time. The CDR3 spells CASSPSWDRDTGELFF. The CDR3 nucleotides read TGTGCCAGCAGCCCTTCTTGGGACAGGGACACCGGGGAGCTGTTTTTT. The chain uses TRBV14 and TRBJ2-2, with 9 bases lining up with TRBD1. The V and J ends lost 4 bases and 3 bases, in that order; junction bases with no gene match: 6. CDR1 SGHDN and CDR2 FVKESK come from the germline V gene. This CDR3 spans 16 amino acids.

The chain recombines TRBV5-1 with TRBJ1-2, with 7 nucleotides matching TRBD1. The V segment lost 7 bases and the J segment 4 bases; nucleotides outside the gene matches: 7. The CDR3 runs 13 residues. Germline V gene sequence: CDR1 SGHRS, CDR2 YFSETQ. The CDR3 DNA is TGCGCCAGCGGTCCAGGGGGAGGCTATGGCTACACCTTC. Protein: CASGPGGGYGYTF.

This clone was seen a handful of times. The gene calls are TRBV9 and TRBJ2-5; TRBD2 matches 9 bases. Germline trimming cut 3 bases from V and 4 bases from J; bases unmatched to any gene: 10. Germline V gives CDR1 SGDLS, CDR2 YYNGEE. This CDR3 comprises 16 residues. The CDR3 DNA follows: TGTGCCAGCAGCGGACCCCCAGCGGGAGGTTTAGAGACCCAGTACTTC. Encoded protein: CASSGPPAGGLETQYF.

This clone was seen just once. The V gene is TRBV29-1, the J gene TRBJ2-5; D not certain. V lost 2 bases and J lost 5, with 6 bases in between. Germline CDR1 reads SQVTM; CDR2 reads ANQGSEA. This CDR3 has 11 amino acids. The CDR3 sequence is CSVESRETQYF. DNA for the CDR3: TGCAGCGTTGAATCCCGGGAGACCCAGTACTTC.

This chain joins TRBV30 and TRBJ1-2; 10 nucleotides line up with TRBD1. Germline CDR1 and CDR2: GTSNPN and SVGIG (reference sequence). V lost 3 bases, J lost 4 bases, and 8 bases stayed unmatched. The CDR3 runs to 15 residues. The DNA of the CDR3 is TGTGCCTGGAGCGGTCCGGGACAGGGGATCTATGGCTACACCTTC. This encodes CAWSGPGQGIYGYTF.

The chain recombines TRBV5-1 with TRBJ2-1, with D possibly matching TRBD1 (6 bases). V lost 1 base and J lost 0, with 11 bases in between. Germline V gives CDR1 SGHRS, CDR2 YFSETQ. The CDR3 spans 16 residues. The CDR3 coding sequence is TGCGCCAGCAGCTTGATGGGGGCGAGCTCCTACAATGAGCAGTTCTTC. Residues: CASSLMGASSYNEQFF.

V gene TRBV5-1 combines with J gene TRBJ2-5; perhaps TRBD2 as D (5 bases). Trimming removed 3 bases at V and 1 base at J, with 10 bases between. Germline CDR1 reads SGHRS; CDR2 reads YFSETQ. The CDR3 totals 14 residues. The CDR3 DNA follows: TGCGCCAGCAGCTCTACGGGGTCCCAAGAGACCCAGTACTTC. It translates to CASSSTGSQETQYF.

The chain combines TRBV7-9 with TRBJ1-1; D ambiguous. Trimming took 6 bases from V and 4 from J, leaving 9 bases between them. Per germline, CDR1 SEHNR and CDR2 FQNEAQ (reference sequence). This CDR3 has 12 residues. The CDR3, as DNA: TGTGCCAGCAGGGTAGAAAGCACTGAAGCTTTCTTT. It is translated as CASRVESTEAFF.

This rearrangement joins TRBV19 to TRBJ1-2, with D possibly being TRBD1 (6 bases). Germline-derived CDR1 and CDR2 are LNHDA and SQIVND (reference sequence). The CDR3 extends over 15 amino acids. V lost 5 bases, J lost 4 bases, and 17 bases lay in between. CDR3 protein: CASSLRQELGYGYTF. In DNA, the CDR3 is TGTGCCAGTAGTCTCCGACAGGAGCTAGGCTATGGCTACACCTTC.

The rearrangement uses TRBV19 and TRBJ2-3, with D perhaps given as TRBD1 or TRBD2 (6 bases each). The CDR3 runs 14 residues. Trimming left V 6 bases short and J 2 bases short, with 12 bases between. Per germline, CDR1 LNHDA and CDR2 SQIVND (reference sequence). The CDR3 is CASRVGGLTDTQYF. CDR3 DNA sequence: TGTGCCAGTAGGGTGGGGGGCCTCACAGATACGCAGTATTTT.

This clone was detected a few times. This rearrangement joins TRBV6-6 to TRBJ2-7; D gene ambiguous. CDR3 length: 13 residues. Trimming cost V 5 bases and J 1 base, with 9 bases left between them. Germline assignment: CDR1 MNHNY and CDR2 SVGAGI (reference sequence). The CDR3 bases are TGTGCCAGCAGTCCCGACGGATCCTACGAGCAGTACTTC. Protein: CASSPDGSYEQYF.

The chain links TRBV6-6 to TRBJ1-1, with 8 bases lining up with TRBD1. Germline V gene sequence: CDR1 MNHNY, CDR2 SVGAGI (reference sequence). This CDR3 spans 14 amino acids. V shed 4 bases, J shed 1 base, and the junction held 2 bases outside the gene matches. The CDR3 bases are TGTGCCAGCAGTTGGGACAGGAAGAACACTGAAGCTTTCTTT. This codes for CASSWDRKNTEAFF.